The present TCR beta chain was sequenced within a study of T cells in tuberculosis. Study information: In South Africa, adults with active tuberculosis were compared with IGRA-negative and latently infected IGRA-positive adolescents.

Some clones are missing from TCRdb's copy, which holds only in-frame ones; the method was immunoSEQ multiplex PCR. The sample includes 35,000 to 40,000 clones, approximately 94% of them seen just once. Study results and caveats: Active tuberculosis alpha repertoires lay closer to GMM-specific TCRs than controls'. Smaller alpha distances in active tuberculosis partly reflected shorter CDR3-alpha lengths.

Adolescents were screened for latent TB by skin test and IGRA. A note on this clone: The antigen is unknown.

From germline, CDR1 is LGHNA and CDR2 YSLEER. The CDR3 contains 17 residues. V was pared by 0 bases and J by 5 bases, with 19 bases between. Input material: PBMCs. This clonotype was sampled from a donor aged 10-29 years with latent tuberculosis or without tuberculosis infection. Some clones in this sample may be carry-over from other donors' samples. The V call is TRBV4-3, the J call TRBJ2-5; D is perhaps TRBD1 (6 bases). CDR3 DNA sequence: TGCGCCAGCAGCCAAGATCCGGCAGGGGCCGTGATGGAGACCCAGTACTTC. This gives the protein CASSQDPAGAVMETQYF.